This T cell receptor beta chain was documented in a study of blood T cell repertoires in COVID-19. Study-wide context: The cDNA or gDNA used as material had been derived from T cells, B-cell-depleted T cells, or PBMCs.

The CDR3 totals 16 residues. The J segment lost 4 bases and the V segment lost 0 bases, leaving 3 bases of the junction unmatched. Germline CDR1 reads LGHDT; CDR2 reads YNNKEL (reference sequence). Participant age was roughly 18 to 90 years, and participants resided in fewer than 30 US areas. Either two negative PCRs, clearance, or symptom resolution qualified Cohort 3 donors as recovered. Sequencing used immunoSEQ multiplex PCR; TCRdb keeps in-frame clones, though not all of them. In the table there are 150,000 to 200,000 clones, about 85% of which are singletons. The chain employs TRBV3-1 (or the pseudogene TRBV3-2) and TRBJ2-1; 10 positions match TRBD2. The sequenced sample consisted of PBMCs or T cells enriched from blood (not recorded which). The receptor was isolated from a woman aged 45 to 65 who had recovered from COVID-19. In DNA form, the CDR3 reads TGTGCCAGCAGCCAAGAACTAGCGGGACCATACAATGAGCAGTTCTTC. It is translated as CASSQELAGPYNEQFF.